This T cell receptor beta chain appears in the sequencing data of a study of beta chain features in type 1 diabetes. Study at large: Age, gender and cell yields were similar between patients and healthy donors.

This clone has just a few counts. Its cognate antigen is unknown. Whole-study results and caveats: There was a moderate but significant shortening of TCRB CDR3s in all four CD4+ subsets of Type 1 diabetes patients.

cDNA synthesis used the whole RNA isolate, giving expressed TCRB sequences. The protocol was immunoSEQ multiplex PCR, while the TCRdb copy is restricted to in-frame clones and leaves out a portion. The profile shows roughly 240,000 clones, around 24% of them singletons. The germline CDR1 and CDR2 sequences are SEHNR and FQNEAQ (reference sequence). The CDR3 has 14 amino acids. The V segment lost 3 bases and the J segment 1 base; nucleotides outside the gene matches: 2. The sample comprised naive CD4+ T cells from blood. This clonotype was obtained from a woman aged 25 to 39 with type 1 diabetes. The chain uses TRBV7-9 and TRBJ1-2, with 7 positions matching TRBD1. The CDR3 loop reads CASSFSGGNYGYTF. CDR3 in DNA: TGTGCCAGCAGCTTTTCAGGGGGTAACTATGGCTACACCTTC.